The present TCR beta chain was sequenced within a study of blood T cells in healthy people across ages. Worth noting for this clonotype: What it binds is unknown.

Those donating, healthy Caucasian individuals from Russia, were aged about 6 to 100. With 3 bases removed from V and 5 bases from J, the gap between germline ends came to 10 bases. CDR3 length equals 13 residues. The authors ran a second PCR of about 6 to 12 cycles using a sample-barcoded 5' primer and a J-beta primer mix. A template-switch adaptor containing 12 random nucleotides labeled each cDNA molecule. TCRdb reanalysed the 5' RACE reads using MiXCR and keeps one entry per CDR3 protein. The table has over 1,500,000 distinct CDR3 sequences, 40% to 55% seen once; the top ten hold around 2.1%. Findings and caveats of the study: Long-lived donors had more naive CD4+ cells and higher diversity than aged donors.

This clonotype was sampled from a woman in her forties in good health. This chain links TRBV12-3 or TRBV12-4 with TRBJ2-5; D is perhaps TRBD2 (5 bases). The sequenced sample was blood. The CDR3 DNA reads as TGTGCCAGCAGTTTTTGGGGAGATGAGACCCAGTACTTC. It codes for CASSFWGDETQYF.